Listed below are T cell receptor beta chains from one sample, sequenced in a study of Ad26.COV2.S vaccination and SARS-CoV-2 variants. TCRdb's copy holds only in-frame clones and misses some; the assay was immunoSEQ multiplex PCR. Of fewer than 400,000 clones in the sample, around four fifths were seen once. Sequences were derived from peripheral blood, sampled in a trial of Ad26.COV2.S vaccine versus placebo. These TCRs come from a person aged 18-65 years who received the Ad26.COV2.S COVID-19 vaccine or a placebo. CDR3s include the opening cysteine and the closing phenylalanine or tryptophan. D genes are given only for firm matches. Expanded clones are given a class, and other clones once, few, many or no size at all.

-	-	TRBV5-1	TRBJ1-5	CASSSHRVLNNQPQHF	TGCGCCAGCAGCTCCCACCGGGTCCTCAACAATCAGCCCCAGCATTTT
TRBD1	-	TRBV4-1	TRBJ2-2	CASSQWTGGTGELFF	TGCGCCAGCAGCCAGTGGACAGGGGGAACCGGGGAGCTGTTTTTT
TRBD1	-	TRBV3-1/TRBV3-2	TRBJ1-1	CASSQDRATEAFF	TGTGCCAGCAGCCAGGACAGGGCCACTGAAGCTTTCTTT
-	-	TRBV20-1	TRBJ2-5	CSARQEETQYF	TGCAGTGCCAGGCAGGAGGAGACCCAGTACTTC
TRBD1	-	TRBV30	TRBJ1-5	CASRTGKQPQHF	TGTGCCTCGAGGACAGGGAAACAGCCCCAGCATTTT
-	-	TRBV6-5	TRBJ2-2	CASSYSVIPSTGELFF	TGTGCCAGCAGTTACTCGGTGATACCGAGCACCGGGGAGCTGTTTTTT
-	once	TRBV5-1	TRBJ1-2	CASNEAVGAGYTF	TGCGCCAGCAATGAAGCGGTAGGGGCTGGCTACACCTTC
-	few	TRBV10-3	TRBJ1-2	CAISVDRWVGYTF	TGTGCCATCAGTGTGGACAGATGGGTTGGCTACACCTTC
TRBD1	-	TRBV6-5	TRBJ1-4	CASSLQGAGEKLFF	TGTGCCAGCAGCCTACAGGGGGCAGGAGAAAAACTGTTTTTT
-	-	TRBV12-5	TRBJ2-2	CAITPGSNGGELFF	TGTGCTATAACCCCGGGGAGTAATGGCGGGGAGCTGTTTTTT
TRBD1	-	TRBV5-6	TRBJ1-5	CASSLGVRGRGNQPQHF	TGTGCCAGCAGCTTGGGGGTTAGGGGGCGAGGCAATCAGCCCCAGCATTTT
-	-	TRBV9	TRBJ1-5	CASSVSSGDNQPQHF	TGTGCCAGCAGCGTCAGCAGTGGTGACAATCAGCCCCAGCATTTT
-	-	TRBV14	TRBJ2-5	CASSQGRGRETQYF	TGTGCCAGCAGCCAAGGCAGGGGCAGGGAGACCCAGTACTTC
-	-	TRBV14	TRBJ1-1	CASSQDWGPGAEAFF	TGTGCCAGCAGCCAAGATTGGGGGCCAGGGGCCGAAGCTTTCTTT
-	-	TRBV18	TRBJ2-1	CASSPLGSSYNEQFF	TGTGCCAGCTCACCACTTGGGAGCTCCTACAATGAGCAGTTCTTC
-	-	TRBV3-1/TRBV3-2	TRBJ1-4	CASSQGTSEKLFF	TGTGCCAGCAGCCAGGGGACGAGTGAAAAACTGTTTTTT
TRBD1	-	TRBV19	TRBJ2-5	CASSPGQGLETQYF	TGTGCCAGTAGTCCGGGACAGGGTTTGGAGACCCAGTACTTC
-	-	TRBV29-1	TRBJ1-2	CSVSKGEWDTF	TGCAGCGTTAGTAAAGGGGAATGGGACACCTTC
TRBD1	-	TRBV9	TRBJ2-5	CASSVEGSLLGLGKDRVKETQYF	TGTGCCAGCAGCGTAGAGGGTAGTCTTCTGGGGCTGGGCAAGGACAGGGTTAAAGAGACCCAGTACTTC
TRBD1	-	TRBV5-1	TRBJ2-7	CASSPDRVREQYF	TGCGCCAGCAGCCCGGACAGGGTTCGTGAGCAGTACTTC
-	few	TRBV6-2/TRBV6-3	TRBJ1-5	CASSYRTERNQPQHF	TGTGCCAGCAGTTATAGGACGGAACGCAATCAGCCCCAGCATTTT
-	-	TRBV7-2	TRBJ2-5	CASSSYETQYF	TGTGCCAGCAGCTCTTATGAGACCCAGTACTTC
-	-	TRBV11-1	TRBJ2-7	CASSPRSGGGSYEQYF	TGTGCCAGCAGCCCACGGTCCGGGGGCGGTTCCTACGAGCAGTACTTC
TRBD1	-	TRBV11-2	TRBJ1-2	CASSTGGGYGYTF	TGTGCCAGCAGCACAGGGGGGGGCTATGGCTACACCTTC
-	-	TRBV18	TRBJ2-7	CASSPGTASGEQYF	TGTGCCAGCTCACCAGGGACCGCCTCTGGCGAGCAGTACTTC
TRBD2	-	TRBV7-2	TRBJ2-5	CASTLDPGLAGGLGETQYF	TGTGCCAGCACCCTAGACCCAGGACTAGCGGGGGGGTTGGGTGAGACCCAGTACTTC
-	-	TRBV5-1	TRBJ1-3	CATSLGRNYSGNTIYF	TGCGCGACGAGCCTGGGACGGAATTACTCTGGAAACACCATATATTTT
-	once	TRBV4-1	TRBJ2-2	CASSSQEHTGELFF	TGCGCCAGCAGCTCGCAGGAACACACCGGGGAGCTGTTTTTT
TRBD2	-	TRBV4-2	TRBJ2-5	CASSPSLAGGSETQYF	TGTGCCAGCAGCCCATCACTAGCGGGGGGGAGCGAGACCCAGTACTTC
-	-	TRBV7-2	TRBJ1-6	CASSSAGSGGRNSPLHF	TGTGCCAGCAGCTCCGCCGGGTCCGGGGGGAGGAATTCACCCCTCCACTTT
TRBD1	-	TRBV29-1	TRBJ2-2	CSGGPDRGQGGELFF	TGCAGCGGGGGACCTGACAGGGGGCAAGGCGGGGAGCTGTTTTTT
-	-	TRBV5-4	TRBJ2-3	CASSQGGADTQYF	TGTGCCAGCAGCCAAGGGGGGGCAGATACGCAGTATTTT
-	-	TRBV4-2	TRBJ2-7	CASSQMGLPSYEQYF	TGTGCCAGCAGCCAGATGGGACTCCCCTCCTACGAGCAGTACTTC
-	-	TRBV7-3	TRBJ2-1	CASSLASSGYEQFF	TGTGCCAGCAGCTTAGCGTCGTCAGGATATGAGCAGTTCTTC
-	once	TRBV6-2/TRBV6-3	TRBJ1-1	CASSRYRGVSQSTEAFF	TGTGCCAGCAGTAGATACCGGGGGGTCTCTCAATCGACTGAAGCTTTCTTT
-	once	TRBV19	TRBJ2-2	CASSIGGAFANTGELFF	TGTGCCAGTAGTATAGGGGGGGCGTTCGCGAACACCGGGGAGCTGTTTTTT
TRBD2	-	TRBV7-8	TRBJ2-3	CASSLVLAGVSGTDTQYF	TGTGCCAGCAGCTTAGTACTAGCGGGGGTTTCGGGCACAGATACGCAGTATTTT
TRBD1	few	TRBV14	TRBJ1-3	CASSPLTGTPSRNTIYF	TGTGCCAGCAGCCCTTTGACAGGGACCCCCTCTCGAAACACCATATATTTT
-	-	TRBV7-2	TRBJ2-4	CASSRGTTRNIQYF	TGTGCCAGCAGCCGCGGGACCACTCGGAACATTCAGTACTTC
TRBD2	few	TRBV7-3	TRBJ2-3	CASSTGLAGVADTQYF	TGTGCCAGCAGCACGGGACTAGCGGGGGTAGCAGATACGCAGTATTTT
-	-	TRBV6-5	TRBJ1-2	CASSRDGNYGYTF	TGTGCCAGCAGTCGGGACGGGAACTATGGCTACACCTTC
-	-	TRBV28	TRBJ1-3	CASSDWLEGNTIYF	TGTGCCAGCAGTGACTGGCTGGAGGGAAACACCATATATTTT
-	-	TRBV7-9	TRBJ2-2	CASSFAGYANTGELFF	TGTGCCAGCAGCTTTGCTGGATACGCGAACACCGGGGAGCTGTTTTTT
-	-	TRBV5-4	TRBJ2-3	CASTIGGGNTQYF	TGTGCCAGCACCATAGGGGGTGGGAACACGCAGTATTTT
TRBD2	-	TRBV3-1/TRBV3-2	TRBJ2-5	CASSLRTSGGSETQYF	TGTGCCAGCAGCCTAAGGACTAGCGGGGGGTCGGAGACCCAGTACTTC
TRBD1	-	TRBV7-2	TRBJ1-1	CASSSRPGQGNTEAFF	TGTGCCAGCAGCTCGAGACCGGGACAGGGCAACACTGAAGCTTTCTTT